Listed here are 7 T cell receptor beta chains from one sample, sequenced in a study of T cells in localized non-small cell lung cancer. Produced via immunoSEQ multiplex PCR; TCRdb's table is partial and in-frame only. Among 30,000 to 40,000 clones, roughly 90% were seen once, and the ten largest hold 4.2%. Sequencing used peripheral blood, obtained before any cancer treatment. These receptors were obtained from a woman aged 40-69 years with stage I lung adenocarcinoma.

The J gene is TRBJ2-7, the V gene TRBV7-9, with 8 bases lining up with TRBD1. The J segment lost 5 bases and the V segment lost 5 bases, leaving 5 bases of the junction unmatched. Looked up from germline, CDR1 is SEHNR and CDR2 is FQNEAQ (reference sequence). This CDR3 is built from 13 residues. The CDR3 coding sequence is TGTGCCAGCAGCCCAGTGGACAGGGACGAGCAGTACTTC. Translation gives CASSPVDRDEQYF.

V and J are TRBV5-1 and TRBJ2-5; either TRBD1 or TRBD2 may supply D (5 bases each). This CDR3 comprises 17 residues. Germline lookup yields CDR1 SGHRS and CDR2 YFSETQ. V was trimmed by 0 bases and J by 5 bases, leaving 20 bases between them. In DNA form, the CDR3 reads TGCGCCAGCAGCTTGGTAGCCCAGGATTGGGGCGGGGAGACCCAGTACTTC. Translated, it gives CASSLVAQDWGGETQYF.

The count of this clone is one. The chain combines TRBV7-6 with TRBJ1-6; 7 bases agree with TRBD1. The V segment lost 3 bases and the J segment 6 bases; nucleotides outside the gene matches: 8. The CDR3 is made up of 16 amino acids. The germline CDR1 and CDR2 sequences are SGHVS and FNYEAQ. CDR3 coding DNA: TGTGCCAGCAGCTTTCTGCGACAGGGAGGTAATTCACCCCTCCACTTT. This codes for CASSFLRQGGNSPLHF. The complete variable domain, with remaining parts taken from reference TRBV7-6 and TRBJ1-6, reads GAGVSQSPRYKVTKRGQDVALRCDPISGHVSLYWYRQALGQGPEFLTYFNYEAQQDKSGLPNDRFSAERPEGSISTLTIQRTEQRDSAMYRCASSFLRQGGNSPLHFGNGTRLTVT.

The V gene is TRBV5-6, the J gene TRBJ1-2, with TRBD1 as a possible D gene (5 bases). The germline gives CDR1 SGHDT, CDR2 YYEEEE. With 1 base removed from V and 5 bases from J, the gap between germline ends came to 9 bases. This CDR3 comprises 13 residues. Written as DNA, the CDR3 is TGTGCCAGCAGCTTGAGACAGAGGTATGGCTACACCTTC. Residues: CASSLRQRYGYTF.

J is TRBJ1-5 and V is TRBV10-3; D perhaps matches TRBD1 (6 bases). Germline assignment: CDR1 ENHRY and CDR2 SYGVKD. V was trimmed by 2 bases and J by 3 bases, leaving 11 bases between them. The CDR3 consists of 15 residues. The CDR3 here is CAISEHTGHNQPQHF. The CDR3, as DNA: TGTGCCATCAGTGAGCATACAGGGCACAATCAGCCCCAGCATTTT.

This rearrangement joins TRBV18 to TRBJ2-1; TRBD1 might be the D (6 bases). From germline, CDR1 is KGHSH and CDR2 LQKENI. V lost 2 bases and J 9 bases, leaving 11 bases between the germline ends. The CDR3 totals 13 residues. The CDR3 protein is CASSPSGESEQFF. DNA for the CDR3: TGTGCCAGCTCACCATCAGGGGAAAGTGAGCAGTTCTTC.

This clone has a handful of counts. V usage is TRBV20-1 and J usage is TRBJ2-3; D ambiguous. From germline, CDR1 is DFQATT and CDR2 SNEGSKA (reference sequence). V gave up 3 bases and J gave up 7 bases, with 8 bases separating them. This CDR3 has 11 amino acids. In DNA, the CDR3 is TGCAGTGCTAGTTACGGGCATACGCAGTATTTT. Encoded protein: CSASYGHTQYF.